The 18 T cell receptor beta chains presented below share a single source sample, sequenced in a study of blood T cell repertoires in COVID-19. The protocol was immunoSEQ multiplex PCR, while the TCRdb copy is restricted to in-frame clones and leaves out a portion. The sample has tens of thousands of clones; 88% are singletons. Sequenced input: peripheral blood. The receptors were sampled from a human donor in a cohort sampled during active COVID-19.

J is TRBJ2-7 and V is TRBV5-1; 9 bases fit TRBD1. Germline trimming cut 2 bases from V and 2 bases from J; bases unmatched to any gene: 8. The CDR3 covers 16 residues. Germline V gene lookup returns CDR1 SGHRS and CDR2 YFSETQ. CDR3 in DNA: TGCGCCAGCAGCTTTCAATCACAGGGGGCTCCCTACGAGCAGTACTTC. Its translation is CASSFQSQGAPYEQYF.

This clone was observed at least ten times. The CDR3 DNA follows: TGTGCCAGCAGTGGAGGGCGGTTCTCTGGAAACACCATATATTTT. This gives the protein CASSGGRFSGNTIYF. The chain links TRBV2 to TRBJ1-3, with no clear D. CDR1 is SNHLY, CDR2 FYNNEI, per germline. This CDR3 is 15 amino acids long. Trimming cost V 4 bases and J 0 bases, with 10 bases left between them.

This chain joins TRBV11-2 and TRBJ2-1; 11 bases map to TRBD2. Germline V gene sequence: CDR1 SGHAT, CDR2 FQNNGV. The CDR3 loop spans 15 amino acids. Losses at the gene ends were 3 bases for V and 4 bases for J; bases not matched to a gene: 2. The CDR3 region is CASSLTSGTYNEQFF. DNA of the CDR3: TGTGCCAGCAGCTTGACTAGCGGGACTTACAATGAGCAGTTCTTC.

V gene TRBV6-5 combines with J gene TRBJ2-7; 7 nucleotides agree with TRBD1. Germline CDR1 is MNHEY and CDR2 is SVGAGI. The CDR3 loop spans 14 amino acids. Trimming took 6 bases from V and 0 from J; bases not matched to a gene: 5. CDR3 in amino acids: CASSWTGDSYEQYF. The CDR3 bases are TGTGCCAGCAGCTGGACAGGAGACTCCTACGAGCAGTACTTC.

The V and J genes are TRBV2 and TRBJ2-7; unclear D gene. The CDR3 covers 12 residues. From germline, CDR1 is SNHLY and CDR2 FYNNEI. V was clipped by 7 bases and J by 3 bases, with 10 bases between them. The CDR3 protein is CASTTHYYEQYF. The CDR3 nucleotides are TGTGCCAGCACCACTCATTACTACGAGCAGTACTTC. Full variable domain (remainder filled in from reference TRBV2 and TRBJ2-7): EPEVTQTPSHQVTQMGQEVILRCVPISNHLYFYWYRQILGQKVEFLVSFYNNEISEKSEIFDDQFSVERPDGSNFTLKIRSTKLEDSAMYFCASTTHYYEQYFGPGTRLTVT.

The chain uses TRBV5-6 and TRBJ1-6; TRBD1 agrees at 8 bases. CDR1 and CDR2 (germline): SGHDT, YYEEEE. Trimming cost V 0 bases and J 9 bases; bases outside gene matches: 2. This CDR3 has 14 amino acids. CDR3 sequence reads: CASSLGQGASPLHF. CDR3 sequence (DNA): TGTGCCAGCAGCTTGGGGCAGGGGGCTTCACCCCTCCACTTT.

This clone came up once. This chain joins TRBV11-2 and TRBJ2-5, with 12 bases that match TRBD1. The V gene end was trimmed by 5 bases and the J gene end by 4 bases; junction bases not matched to a gene: 2. The CDR3 runs to 14 residues. Germline values: CDR1 SGHAT, CDR2 FQNNGV. CDR3 in amino acids: CASSQGQGAETQYF. CDR3 DNA: TGTGCCAGCAGCCAGGGACAGGGGGCAGAGACCCAGTACTTC.

J is TRBJ2-5 and V is TRBV7-2; a possible D gene is TRBD2 (6 bases). Trimming took off 2 bases at V and 5 bases at J, with 6 bases between the two ends. This CDR3 region has 12 residues. Germline V gene sequence: CDR1 SGHTA, CDR2 FQGNSA. CDR3 loop: CASSLRGETQYF. The DNA for the CDR3 is TGTGCCAGCAGCTTACGGGGGGAGACCCAGTACTTC.

The V gene is TRBV7-2, the J gene TRBJ2-1; 10 nucleotides agree with TRBD1. V dropped 5 bases and J dropped 3; count of bases not matched to a gene: 7. This CDR3 is 16 amino acids long. CDR1 is SGHTA and CDR2 is FQGNSA in the germline V gene. CDR3 sequence: CASSPTRDRGYNEQFF. The CDR3 DNA reads TGTGCCAGCAGCCCGACCCGGGACAGGGGCTACAATGAGCAGTTCTTC.

This chain links TRBV6-6 with TRBJ1-2, with TRBD1 identical over 7 bases. The CDR3 has 14 amino acids. Germline V gives CDR1 MNHNY, CDR2 SVGAGI (reference sequence). V was pared by 4 bases and J by 2 bases, with 4 bases of the junction left unmatched. CDR3 sequence: CASSSTGMNYGYTF. The CDR3 coding sequence is TGTGCCAGCAGTTCGACAGGGATGAACTATGGCTACACCTTC.

The rearrangement uses TRBV24-1 and TRBJ2-3; tentative D call: TRBD1 (7 bases). The CDR3 spans 15 residues. The V end lost 5 bases, the J end lost 3 bases, and 14 bases lay between the germline ends. The V gene's germline CDR1 is KGHDR and CDR2 SFDVKD. CDR3 amino acids: CATSVSQGRTDTQYF. CDR3 bases: TGTGCCACCAGTGTCTCACAGGGGAGGACAGATACGCAGTATTTT.

The chain's CDR3 is CASSLTGGNSPLHF. The CDR3 region has the DNA TGTGCCAGCTCACTAACAGGGGGCAACTCACCCCTCCACTTT. V gene TRBV18 combines with J gene TRBJ1-6; 9 bases are shared with TRBD1. The CDR3 has 14 amino acids. J lost 10 bases, V lost 4 bases, and 5 bases had no gene match. Germline CDR1 KGHSH, CDR2 LQKENI.

The chain combines TRBV27 with TRBJ1-1, with D uncertain. CDR1 is MNHEY, CDR2 SMNVEV, per germline (reference sequence). V lost 1 base and J lost 11, with 14 bases in between. The CDR3 runs to 13 residues. The CDR3 coding sequence is TGTGCCAGCAGTTTATTTGCGGATGCTAGTGCTTTCTTT. Translation gives CASSLFADASAFF.

This chain links TRBV5-6 with TRBJ2-7; 7 bases fit TRBD1. The CDR3 has 14 amino acids. With 7 bases clipped from V and 6 bases from J, the junction kept 13 bases outside the gene matches. CDR1 and CDR2 (germline): SGHDT, YYEEEE. The CDR3 DNA follows: TGTGCCAGCCTGGGGTTTGACAGGGTAGGCGAGCAGTACTTC. It translates to CASLGFDRVGEQYF.

This clone is a singleton in its sample. Its ends do not fully match the called genes, so a read error is possible. The J gene is TRBJ2-7, the V gene TRBV7-2; D possibly corresponds to TRBD2 (6 bases). Germline CDR1 reads SGHTA; CDR2 reads FQGNSA. This CDR3 spans 15 amino acids. Written as DNA, the CDR3 is TGTGTCAGCAGCCGTACCAGCGGAGCGGGCTCCGAGCAGTACTTC. Translating gives CVSSRTSGAGSEQYF.

The rearrangement links TRBV5-1 to TRBJ1-4, with a tentative D call TRBD1 (6 bases). V gave up 5 bases and J gave up 0 bases, with 11 bases separating them. This CDR3 contains 15 residues. The germline V gene encodes CDR1 SGHRS and CDR2 YFSETQ. The CDR3 DNA follows: TGCGCCAGCAGGGGTGGACAGACAACTAATGAAAAACTGTTTTTT. Translation gives CASRGGQTTNEKLFF.

The CDR3 sequence is CASRLAGGYNEQFF. The CDR3 DNA reads TGCGCCAGCAGACTAGCGGGGGGTTACAATGAGCAGTTCTTC. The chain is built from TRBV5-1 and TRBJ2-1, with TRBD2 identical over 12 bases. The CDR3 has 14 amino acids. The junction had 1 base not matched to a gene; V was cut back by 5 bases and J by 4 bases. Germline V lookup: CDR1 SGHRS, CDR2 YFSETQ.

The chain has TRBV18 and TRBJ2-3, with 9 bases fitting TRBD2. The CDR3 length is 15 residues. With V trimmed by 6 bases and J by 3 bases, 7 bases remained unmatched. Germline CDR1 reads KGHSH; CDR2 reads LQKENI. CDR3 sequence (DNA): TGTGCCAGCTCCTCTTGGACTAGCGATACAGATACGCAGTATTTT. Translation gives CASSSWTSDTDTQYF.